The following is a T cell receptor beta chain sequence with its context. Data came from immunoSEQ multiplex PCR; TCRdb stores just in-frame clones and leaves some out. The sample gives around 250,000 clones, about 91% of which show up once; more than 1% is in the top ten. The CDR3 loop spans 12 amino acids. Germline V gives CDR1 DFQATT, CDR2 SNEGSKA (reference sequence). The trim removed 3 bases at V and 8 bases at J, leaving 6 bases unmatched. The source of the sample is a study of blood T cell repertoires in COVID-19. The source material was PBMCs or T cells enriched from blood (not recorded which). The TCR was taken from a human donor in a cohort exposed to, infected with or recovered from COVID-19 (not recorded which). The donor label of this sample is uncertain. This chain uses TRBV20-1 with TRBJ1-2; 7 nucleotides match TRBD1. CDR3 sequence: CSASRQGEGYTF. The CDR3 DNA reads TGCAGTGCTAGTCGACAGGGTGAGGGCTACACCTTC.